Detailed here is one TCR beta chain. This sample is part of a study of T cell changes during pregnancy in multiple sclerosis. Germline lookup yields CDR1 LNHDA and CDR2 SQIVND (reference sequence). The length of the CDR3 is 13 residues. Trimming took 4 bases from V and 6 from J, leaving 13 bases between them. Profiling relied on immunoSEQ multiplex PCR, and the TCRdb table lists in-frame clones only, not all of them. The repertoire includes over 35,000 clones, roughly 88% of them detected once, and approximately 11% sits in the top ten. The V and J genes are TRBV19 and TRBJ2-7; maybe TRBD1 (7 bases). The sequence came from a female donor with multiple sclerosis, enrolled in a pregnancy study. The specimen comprised CD8+ T cells from peripheral blood mononuclear cells, sampled in the first trimester of pregnancy. CDR3 sequence (DNA): TGTGCCAGTAGTAGCGGGACAGCGAGCGAGCAGTACTTC. Translation: CASSSGTASEQYF.